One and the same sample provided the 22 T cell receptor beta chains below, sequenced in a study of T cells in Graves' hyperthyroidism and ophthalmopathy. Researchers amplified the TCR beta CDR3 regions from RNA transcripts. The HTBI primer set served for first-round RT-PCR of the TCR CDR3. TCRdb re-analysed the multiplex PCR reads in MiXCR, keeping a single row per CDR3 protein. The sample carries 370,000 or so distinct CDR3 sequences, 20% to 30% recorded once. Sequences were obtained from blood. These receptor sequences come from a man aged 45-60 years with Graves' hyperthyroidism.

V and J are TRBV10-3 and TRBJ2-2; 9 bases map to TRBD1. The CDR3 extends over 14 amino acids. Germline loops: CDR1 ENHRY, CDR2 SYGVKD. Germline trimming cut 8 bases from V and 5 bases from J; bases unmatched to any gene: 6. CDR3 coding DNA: TGTGCCATCGGGGGACAGGGTGGGACCGGGGAGCTGTTTTTT. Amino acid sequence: CAIGGQGGTGELFF.

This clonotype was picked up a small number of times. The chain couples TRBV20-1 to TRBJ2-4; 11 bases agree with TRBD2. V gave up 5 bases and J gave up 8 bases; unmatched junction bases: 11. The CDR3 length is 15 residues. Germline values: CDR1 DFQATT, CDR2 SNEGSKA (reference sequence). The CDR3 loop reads CSALYSGRAVDIQYF. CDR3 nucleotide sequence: TGCAGTGCTCTCTATAGCGGGAGGGCCGTCGACATTCAGTACTTC.

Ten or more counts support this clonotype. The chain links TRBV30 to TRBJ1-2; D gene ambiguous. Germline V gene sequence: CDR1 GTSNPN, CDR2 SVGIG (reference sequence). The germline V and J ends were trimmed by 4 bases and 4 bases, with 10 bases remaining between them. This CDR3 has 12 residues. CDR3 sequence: CAWTPLGYGYTF. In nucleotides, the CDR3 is TGTGCCTGGACCCCCCTCGGCTATGGCTACACCTTC.

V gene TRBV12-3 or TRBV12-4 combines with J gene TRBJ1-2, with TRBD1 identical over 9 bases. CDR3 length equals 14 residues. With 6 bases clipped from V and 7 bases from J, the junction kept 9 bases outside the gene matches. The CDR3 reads CASSPTGGQRGYTF. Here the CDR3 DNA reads TGTGCCAGCAGCCCGACAGGGGGACAGCGTGGCTACACCTTC.

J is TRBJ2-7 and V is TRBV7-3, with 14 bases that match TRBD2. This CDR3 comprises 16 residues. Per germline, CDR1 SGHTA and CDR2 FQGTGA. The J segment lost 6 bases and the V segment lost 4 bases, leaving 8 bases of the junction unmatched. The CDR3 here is CASSYPGLAGEGEQYF. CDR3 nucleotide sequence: TGTGCCAGCAGCTACCCGGGACTAGCGGGAGAGGGCGAGCAGTACTTC.

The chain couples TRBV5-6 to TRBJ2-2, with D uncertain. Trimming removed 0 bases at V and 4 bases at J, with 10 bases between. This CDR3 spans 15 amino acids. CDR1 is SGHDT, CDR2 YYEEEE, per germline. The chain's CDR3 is CASSLAQRPTGELFF. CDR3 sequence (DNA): TGTGCCAGCAGCTTGGCACAGAGACCCACCGGGGAGCTGTTTTTT.

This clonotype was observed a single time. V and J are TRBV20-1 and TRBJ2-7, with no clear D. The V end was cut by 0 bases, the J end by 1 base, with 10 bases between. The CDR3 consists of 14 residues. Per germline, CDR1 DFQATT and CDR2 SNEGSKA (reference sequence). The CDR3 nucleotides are TGCAGTGCTAGAGATTTGGTGGGGTCCTACGAGCAGTACTTC. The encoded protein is CSARDLVGSYEQYF.

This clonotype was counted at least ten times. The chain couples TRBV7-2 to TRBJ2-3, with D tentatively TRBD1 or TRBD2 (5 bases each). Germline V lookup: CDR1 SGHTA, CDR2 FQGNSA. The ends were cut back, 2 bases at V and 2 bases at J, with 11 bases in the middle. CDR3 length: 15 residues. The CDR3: CASSLLGGPTDTQYF. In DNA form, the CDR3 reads TGTGCCAGCAGCTTACTTGGGGGACCCACAGATACGCAGTATTTT.

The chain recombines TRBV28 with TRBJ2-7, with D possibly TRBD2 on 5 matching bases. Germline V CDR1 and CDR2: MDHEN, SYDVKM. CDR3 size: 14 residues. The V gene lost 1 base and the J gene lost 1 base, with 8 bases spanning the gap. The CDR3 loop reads CASSLYGDSYEQYF. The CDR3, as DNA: TGTGCCAGCAGTTTATACGGGGATTCCTACGAGCAGTACTTC.

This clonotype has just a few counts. In DNA form, the CDR3 reads TGCAGCGTTGGAACAGACCTCTTGGGGGAGCAGTACTTC. Protein sequence: CSVGTDLLGEQYF. This rearrangement joins TRBV29-1 to TRBJ2-7; no clear D gene. This CDR3 has 13 residues. CDR1 is SQVTM and CDR2 is ANQGSEA in the germline V gene. Trimming pared 4 bases from V and 7 bases from J, leaving 17 bases between.

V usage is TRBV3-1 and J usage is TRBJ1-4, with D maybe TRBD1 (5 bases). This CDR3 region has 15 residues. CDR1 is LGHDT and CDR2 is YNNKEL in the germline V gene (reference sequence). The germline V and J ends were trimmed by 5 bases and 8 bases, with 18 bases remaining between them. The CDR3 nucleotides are TGTGCCAGCAGCTCTAGGGGAGGAAAGGGGGAAAAACTGTTTTTT. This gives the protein CASSSRGGKGEKLFF.

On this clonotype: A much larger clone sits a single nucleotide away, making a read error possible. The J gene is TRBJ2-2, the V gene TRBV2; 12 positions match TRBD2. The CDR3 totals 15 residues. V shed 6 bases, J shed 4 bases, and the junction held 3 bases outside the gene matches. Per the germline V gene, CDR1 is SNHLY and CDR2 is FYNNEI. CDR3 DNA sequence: TGTGCCAGCAGGCTAGCGGGAGGGATCACCGGGGAGCTGTTTTTT. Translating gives CASRLAGGITGELFF. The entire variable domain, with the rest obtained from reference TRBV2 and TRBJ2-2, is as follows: EPEVTQTPSHQVTQMGQEVILRCVPISNHLYFYWYRQILGQKVEFLVSFYNNEISEKSEIFDDQFSVERPDGSNFTLKIRSTKLEDSAMYFCASRLAGGITGELFFGEGSRLTVL.

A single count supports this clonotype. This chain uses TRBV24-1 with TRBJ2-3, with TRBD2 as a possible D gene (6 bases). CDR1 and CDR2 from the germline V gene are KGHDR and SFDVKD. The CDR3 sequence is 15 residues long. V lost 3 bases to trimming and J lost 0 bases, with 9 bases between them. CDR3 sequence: CATSDVGGSTDTQYF. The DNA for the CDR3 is TGTGCCACCAGTGATGTTGGGGGGAGCACAGATACGCAGTATTTT.

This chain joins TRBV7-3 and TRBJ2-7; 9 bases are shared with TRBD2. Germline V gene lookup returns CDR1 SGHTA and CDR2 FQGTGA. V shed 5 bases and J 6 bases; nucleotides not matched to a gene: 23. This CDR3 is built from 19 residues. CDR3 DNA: TGTGCCAGCAGCCCATCGCCCGGCCTTCTCGCTAGCGGGATTTTCGAGCAGTACTTC. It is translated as CASSPSPGLLASGIFEQYF.

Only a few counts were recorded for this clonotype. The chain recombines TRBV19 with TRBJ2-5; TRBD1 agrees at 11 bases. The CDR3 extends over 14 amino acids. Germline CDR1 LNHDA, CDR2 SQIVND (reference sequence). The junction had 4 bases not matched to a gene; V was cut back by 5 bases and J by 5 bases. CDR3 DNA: TGTGCCAGTAGTGGGACAGGGGGAAGGGAGACCCAGTACTTC. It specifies CASSGTGGRETQYF.

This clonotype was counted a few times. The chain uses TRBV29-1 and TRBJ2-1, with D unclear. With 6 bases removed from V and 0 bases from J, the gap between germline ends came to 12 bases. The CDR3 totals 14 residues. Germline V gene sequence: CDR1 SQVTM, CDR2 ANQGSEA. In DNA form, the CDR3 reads TGCAGCGTGCGACCAGAGAGCTCCTACAATGAGCAGTTCTTC. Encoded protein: CSVRPESSYNEQFF.

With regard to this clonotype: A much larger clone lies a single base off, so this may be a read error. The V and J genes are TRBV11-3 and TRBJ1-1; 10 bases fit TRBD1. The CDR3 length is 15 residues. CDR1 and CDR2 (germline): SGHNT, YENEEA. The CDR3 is CASSPRTGGNTEDFF. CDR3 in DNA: TGTGCCAGCAGCCCGCGGACAGGGGGGAACACTGAAGATTTCTTT. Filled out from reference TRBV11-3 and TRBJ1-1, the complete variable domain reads EAGVVQSPRYKIIEKKQPVAFWCNPISGHNTLYWYLQNLGQGPELLIRYENEEAVDDSQLPKDRFSAERLKGVDSTLKIQPAELGDSAVYLCASSPRTGGNTEDFFGQGTRLTVV.

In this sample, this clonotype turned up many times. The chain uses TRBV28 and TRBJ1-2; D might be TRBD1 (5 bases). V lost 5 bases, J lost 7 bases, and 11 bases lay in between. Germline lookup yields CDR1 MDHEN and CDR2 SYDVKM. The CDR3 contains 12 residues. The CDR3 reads CASSLSRVGYTF. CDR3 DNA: TGTGCCAGCAGTCTATCCAGGGTTGGCTACACCTTC.

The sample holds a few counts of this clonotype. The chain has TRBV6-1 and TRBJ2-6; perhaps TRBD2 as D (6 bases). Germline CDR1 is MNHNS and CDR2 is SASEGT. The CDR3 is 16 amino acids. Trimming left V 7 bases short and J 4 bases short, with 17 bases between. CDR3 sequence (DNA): TGTGCCAGCACCCGGGAAGGCGGGGCCGGGGCCAACGTCCTGACTTTC. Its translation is CASTREGGAGANVLTF.

The CDR3 loop is CSGGRTGELFF. The DNA for the CDR3 is TGCAGCGGTGGGAGGACCGGGGAGCTGTTTTTT. The J gene is TRBJ2-2, the V gene TRBV29-1, with D maybe TRBD2 (6 bases). In germline, CDR1 is SQVTM, CDR2 ANQGSEA. The ends were cut back, 7 bases at V and 5 bases at J, with 8 bases in the middle. This CDR3 has 11 amino acids.

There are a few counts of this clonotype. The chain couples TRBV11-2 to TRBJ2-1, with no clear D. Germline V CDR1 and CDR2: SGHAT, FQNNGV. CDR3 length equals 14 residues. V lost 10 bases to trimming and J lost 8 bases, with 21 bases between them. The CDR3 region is CATTLSRSVDEQFF. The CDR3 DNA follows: TGTGCCACCACACTAAGCAGGAGTGTCGATGAGCAGTTCTTC.

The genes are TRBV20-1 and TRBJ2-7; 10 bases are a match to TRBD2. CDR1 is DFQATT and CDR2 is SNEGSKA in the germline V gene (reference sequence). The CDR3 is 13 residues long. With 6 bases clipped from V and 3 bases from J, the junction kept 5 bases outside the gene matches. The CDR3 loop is CSARLAGLYEQYF. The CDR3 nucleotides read TGCAGTGCAAGACTAGCGGGCCTCTACGAGCAGTACTTC.